One sample yielded the 14 T cell receptor beta chains listed below, sequenced in a study of blood T cells in healthy people across ages. Sample-barcoded 5' priming and a J-beta primer mix drove a second PCR of about 6 to 12 cycles. TCRdb re-called the 5' RACE reads with MiXCR, one entry per CDR3 protein. Seen here are 1.5 million to 2 million distinct CDR3 sequences, approximately 28% observed once, and the top ten hold more than 6%. The sample consisted of blood. All receptors derive from a woman aged 30 to 39 in good health.

This clonotype was detected many times. The chain has TRBV6-5 and TRBJ2-7, with D possibly matching TRBD1 (6 bases). Germline V gene data show CDR1 as MNHEY and CDR2 as SVGAGI. V dropped 5 bases and J dropped 5 bases, with 22 bases sitting between them. The CDR3 covers 16 residues. The CDR3 region is CASSLTGLGIPHEQYF. CDR3 DNA sequence: TGTGCCAGCAGTCTTACAGGGTTGGGCATCCCCCACGAGCAGTACTTC.

The chain couples TRBV5-1 to TRBJ2-7; D perhaps matches TRBD2 (5 bases). The CDR3 contains 13 residues. The V end lost 4 bases, the J end lost 6 bases, and 14 bases lay between the germline ends. In germline, CDR1 is SGHRS, CDR2 YFSETQ. CDR3 DNA sequence: TGCGCCAGCAGCCTGACGAGGGAATCCGAGCAGTACTTC. This codes for CASSLTRESEQYF.

This clonotype was picked up many times. The chain uses TRBV27 and TRBJ2-4, with unresolved D. This CDR3 has 13 residues. CDR1 is MNHEY, CDR2 SMNVEV, per germline (reference sequence). Trimming shortened V by 5 bases and J by 3 bases, and 8 bases separated the two germline ends. In DNA, the CDR3 is TGTGCCAGCAGTAGGGTAGGCAAAAACATTCAGTACTTC. Its translation is CASSRVGKNIQYF.

The chain employs TRBV20-1 and TRBJ2-1; 8 bases are a match to TRBD1. The CDR3 runs to 19 residues. Trimming removed 4 bases from V and 3 bases from J; junction bases left unmatched: 20. Germline CDR1 DFQATT, CDR2 SNEGSKA (reference sequence). The chain's CDR3 is CSAKKRYRGIFSGYNEQFF. DNA for the CDR3: TGCAGTGCTAAGAAACGATACAGGGGGATTTTTTCTGGCTACAATGAGCAGTTCTTC.

This chain joins TRBV28 and TRBJ2-3; possibly TRBD1 or TRBD2 for D (5 bases each). This CDR3 is built from 14 residues. With 7 bases removed from V and 7 bases from J, the gap between germline ends came to 18 bases. The germline V gene encodes CDR1 MDHEN and CDR2 SYDVKM. The CDR3: CASTWDRGRNTQYF. The CDR3 DNA reads as TGTGCCAGCACCTGGGACCGGGGAAGGAATACGCAGTATTTT. Full variable domain (remainder filled in from reference TRBV28 and TRBJ2-3): DVKVTQSSRYLVKRTGEKVFLECVQDMDHENMFWYRQDPGLGLRLIYFSYDVKMKEKGDIPEGYSVSREKKERFSLILESASTNQTSMYLCASTWDRGRNTQYFGPGTRLTVL.

This chain links TRBV28 with TRBJ1-5; 8 bases fit TRBD1. Per the germline V gene, CDR1 is MDHEN and CDR2 is SYDVKM. This CDR3 region has 13 residues. Losses at the gene ends were 8 bases for V and 5 bases for J; bases not matched to a gene: 5. CDR3 sequence: CASAGGPHQPQHF. The CDR3 coding sequence is TGTGCCAGCGCAGGGGGCCCCCATCAGCCCCAGCATTTT.

The sample holds a few counts of this clonotype. V gene TRBV12-3 or TRBV12-4 combines with J gene TRBJ2-3; unclear D gene. V gave up 6 bases and J gave up 0 bases, with 13 bases separating them. The CDR3 is made up of 15 amino acids. CDR3 protein: CASSLLSSSTDTQYF. For the CDR3, the DNA is TGTGCCAGCAGCTTACTTTCGTCTAGCACAGATACGCAGTATTTT.

The J gene is TRBJ1-4, the V gene TRBV12-3 or TRBV12-4; the D is unclear. V was shortened by 5 bases and J by 0 bases, with 16 bases between the two germline ends. This CDR3 comprises 17 residues. The CDR3 here is CASSPRGGLATNEKLFF. CDR3 nucleotides: TGTGCCAGCAGTCCCCGTGGAGGGCTTGCAACTAATGAAAAACTGTTTTTT.

The V call is TRBV18, the J call TRBJ2-3; D gene ambiguous. The CDR3 sequence is 14 residues long. CDR1 KGHSH and CDR2 LQKENI come from the germline V gene. Trimming removed 6 bases at V and 4 bases at J, with 14 bases between. CDR3 DNA sequence: TGTGCCAGCTCCCAATACTACGGCTCAGATACGCAGTATTTT. The encoded protein is CASSQYYGSDTQYF.

The chain couples TRBV7-2 to TRBJ1-1; D unclear. This CDR3 comprises 14 residues. With 4 bases removed from V and 2 bases from J, the gap between germline ends came to 11 bases. CDR1 SGHTA and CDR2 FQGNSA come from the germline V gene. Here the CDR3 reads CASSSPTQNTEAFF. CDR3 DNA sequence: TGTGCCAGCAGCTCCCCGACACAAAACACTGAAGCTTTCTTT.

This clonotype was picked up a small number of times. The genes are TRBV5-1 and TRBJ2-5, with TRBD2 as a possible D gene (7 bases). The germline gives CDR1 SGHRS, CDR2 YFSETQ. Trimming cost V 6 bases and J 5 bases, with 20 bases left between them. The CDR3 is 15 residues long. The CDR3 loop reads CASTGGSPGRETQYF. CDR3 sequence (DNA): TGCGCCAGCACGGGGGGCTCCCCGGGGCGGGAGACCCAGTACTTC.

For this clonotype: In this CDR3 the conserved last residue, phenylalanine or tryptophan, is missing, so a read error is likely. The chain recombines TRBV7-6 with TRBJ2-1; 7 bases are shared with TRBD2. The CDR3 is made up of 15 amino acids. The J segment lost 2 bases and the V segment lost 1 base, leaving 2 bases of the junction unmatched. Germline CDR1 is SGHVS and CDR2 is FNYEAQ. DNA for the CDR3: TGTGCCAGCAGCTTAGAAGCGGGGCCCTACAATGAGCAGTTCGTC. Its protein product is CASSLEAGPYNEQFV.

With regard to this clonotype: At one boundary the junction diverges from the germline segment, which might be a read error. This rearrangement joins TRBV6-5 to TRBJ2-3, with TRBD2 matching 12 bases. CDR1 is MNHEY, CDR2 SVGAGI, per germline. This CDR3 is 18 amino acids long. The CDR3, as DNA: TGTGCCGGCAGTTACGGGGTTTCTAGCGGGAGGGGGGCAGATACGCAGTATTTT. It yields the protein CAGSYGVSSGRGADTQYF.

The CDR3 region is CSAEGTVPNQPQHF. The CDR3 DNA follows: TGCAGTGCGGAAGGGACAGTACCGAATCAGCCCCAGCATTTT. J is TRBJ1-5 and V is TRBV20-1; TRBD1 matches at 7 bases. Germline V gene data show CDR1 as DFQATT and CDR2 as SNEGSKA (reference sequence). V shed 6 bases, J shed 4 bases, and the junction held 9 bases outside the gene matches. The CDR3 length is 14 residues.